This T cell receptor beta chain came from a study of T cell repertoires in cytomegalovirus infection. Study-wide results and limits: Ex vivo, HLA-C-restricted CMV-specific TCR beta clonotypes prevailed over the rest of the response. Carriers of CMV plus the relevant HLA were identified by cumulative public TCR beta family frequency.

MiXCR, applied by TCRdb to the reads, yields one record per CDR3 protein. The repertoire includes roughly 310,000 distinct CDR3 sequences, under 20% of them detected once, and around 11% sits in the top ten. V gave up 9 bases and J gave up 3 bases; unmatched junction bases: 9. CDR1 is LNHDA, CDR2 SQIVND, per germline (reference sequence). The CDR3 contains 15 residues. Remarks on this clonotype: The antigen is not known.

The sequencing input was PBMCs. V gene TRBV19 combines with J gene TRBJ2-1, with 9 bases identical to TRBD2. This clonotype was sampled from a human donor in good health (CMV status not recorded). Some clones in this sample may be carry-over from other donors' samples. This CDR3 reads CASGLGLAHYNEQFF. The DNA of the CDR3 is TGTGCCAGCGGGTTGGGACTAGCTCACTACAATGAGCAGTTCTTC.